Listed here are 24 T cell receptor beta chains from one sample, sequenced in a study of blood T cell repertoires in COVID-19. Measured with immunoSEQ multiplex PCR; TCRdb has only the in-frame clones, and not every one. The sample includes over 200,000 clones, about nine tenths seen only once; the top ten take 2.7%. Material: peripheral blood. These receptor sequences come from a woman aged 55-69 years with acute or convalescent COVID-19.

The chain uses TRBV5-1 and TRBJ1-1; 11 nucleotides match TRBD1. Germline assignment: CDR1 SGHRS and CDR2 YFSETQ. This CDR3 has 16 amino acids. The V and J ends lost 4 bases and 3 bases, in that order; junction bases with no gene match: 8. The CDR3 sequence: CASSNPGQGVDTEAFF. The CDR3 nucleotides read TGCGCCAGCAGCAACCCGGGACAGGGGGTTGACACTGAAGCTTTCTTT.

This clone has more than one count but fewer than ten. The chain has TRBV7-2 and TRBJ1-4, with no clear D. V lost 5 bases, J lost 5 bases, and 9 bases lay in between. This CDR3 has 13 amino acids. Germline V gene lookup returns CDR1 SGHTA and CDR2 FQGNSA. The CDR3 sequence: CASSIGINEKLFF. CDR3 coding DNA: TGTGCCAGCAGCATCGGGATCAATGAAAAACTGTTTTTT.

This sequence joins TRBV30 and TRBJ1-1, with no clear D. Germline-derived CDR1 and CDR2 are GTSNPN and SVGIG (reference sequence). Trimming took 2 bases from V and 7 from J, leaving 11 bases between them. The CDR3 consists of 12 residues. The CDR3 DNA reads TGTGCCTGGAGTTTTACACGGGATGAAGCTTTCTTT. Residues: CAWSFTRDEAFF.

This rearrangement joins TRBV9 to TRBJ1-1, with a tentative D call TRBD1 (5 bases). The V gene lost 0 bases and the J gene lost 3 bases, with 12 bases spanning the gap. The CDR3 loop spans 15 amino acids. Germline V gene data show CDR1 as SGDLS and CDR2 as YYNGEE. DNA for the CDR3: TGTGCCAGCAGCGTAGCGGGGGACCCGTACACTGAAGCTTTCTTT. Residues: CASSVAGDPYTEAFF.

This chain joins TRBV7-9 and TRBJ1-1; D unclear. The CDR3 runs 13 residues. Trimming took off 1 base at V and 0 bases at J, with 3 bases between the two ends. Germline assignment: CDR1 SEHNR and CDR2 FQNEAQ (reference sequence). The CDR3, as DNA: TGTGCCAGCAGCTTAGAGCTGAACACTGAAGCTTTCTTT. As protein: CASSLELNTEAFF.

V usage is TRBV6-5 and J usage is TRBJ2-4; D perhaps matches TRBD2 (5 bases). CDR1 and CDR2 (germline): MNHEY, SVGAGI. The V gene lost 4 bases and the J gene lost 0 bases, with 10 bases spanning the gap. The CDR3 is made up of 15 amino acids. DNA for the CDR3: TGTGCCAGCAGTTCCCGGGGTTCAGCCAAAAACATTCAGTACTTC. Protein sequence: CASSSRGSAKNIQYF.

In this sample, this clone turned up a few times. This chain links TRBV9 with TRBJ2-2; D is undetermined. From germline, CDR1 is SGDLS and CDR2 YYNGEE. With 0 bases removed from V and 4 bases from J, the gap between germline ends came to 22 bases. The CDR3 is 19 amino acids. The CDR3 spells CASSVENMGSMRTTGELFF. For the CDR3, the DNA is TGTGCCAGCAGCGTAGAAAACATGGGCAGTATGCGAACCACCGGGGAGCTGTTTTTT.

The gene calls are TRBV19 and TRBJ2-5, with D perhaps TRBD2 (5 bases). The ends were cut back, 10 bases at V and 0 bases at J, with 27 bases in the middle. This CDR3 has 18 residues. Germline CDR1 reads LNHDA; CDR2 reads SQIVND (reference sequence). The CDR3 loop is CAINKDPSRTGYQETQYF. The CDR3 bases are TGTGCCATCAATAAGGACCCTTCGCGGACTGGGTACCAAGAGACCCAGTACTTC.

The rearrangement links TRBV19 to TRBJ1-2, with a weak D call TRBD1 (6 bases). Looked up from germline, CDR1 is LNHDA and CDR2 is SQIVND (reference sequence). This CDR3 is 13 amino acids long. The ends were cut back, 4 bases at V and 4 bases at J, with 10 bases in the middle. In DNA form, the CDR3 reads TGTGCCAGTAGTAGCAACAGGGCCTATGGCTACACCTTC. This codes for CASSSNRAYGYTF.

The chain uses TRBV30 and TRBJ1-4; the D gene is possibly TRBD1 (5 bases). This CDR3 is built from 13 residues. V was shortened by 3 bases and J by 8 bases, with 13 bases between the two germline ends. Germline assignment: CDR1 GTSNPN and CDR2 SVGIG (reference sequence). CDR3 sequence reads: CAWSSGFFEKLFF. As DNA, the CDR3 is TGTGCCTGGAGCTCAGGGTTCTTCGAAAAACTGTTTTTT.

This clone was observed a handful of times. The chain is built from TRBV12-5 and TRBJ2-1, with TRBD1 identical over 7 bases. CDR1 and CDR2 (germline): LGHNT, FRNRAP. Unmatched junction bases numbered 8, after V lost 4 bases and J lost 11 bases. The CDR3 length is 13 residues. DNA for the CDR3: TGTGCTAGTGGTTCGGGAAAGACAGGGAAGCAGTTCTTC. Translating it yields CASGSGKTGKQFF.

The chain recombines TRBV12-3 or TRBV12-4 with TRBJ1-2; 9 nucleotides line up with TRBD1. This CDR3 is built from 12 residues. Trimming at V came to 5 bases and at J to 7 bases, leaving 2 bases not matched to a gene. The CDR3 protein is CASSPGQGGYTF. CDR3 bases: TGTGCCAGCAGTCCGGGACAGGGTGGCTACACCTTC.

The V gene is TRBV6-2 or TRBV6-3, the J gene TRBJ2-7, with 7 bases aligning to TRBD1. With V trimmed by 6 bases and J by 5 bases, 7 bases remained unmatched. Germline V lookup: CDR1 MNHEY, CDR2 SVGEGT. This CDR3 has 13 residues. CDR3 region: CASSFIQGNEQYF. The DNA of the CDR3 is TGTGCCAGCAGCTTCATACAGGGGAACGAGCAGTACTTC.

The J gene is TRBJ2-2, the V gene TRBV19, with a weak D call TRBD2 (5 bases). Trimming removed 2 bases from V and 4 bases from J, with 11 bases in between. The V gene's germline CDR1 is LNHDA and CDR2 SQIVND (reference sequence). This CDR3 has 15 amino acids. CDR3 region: CASSIPMRATGELFF. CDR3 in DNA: TGTGCCAGTAGTATACCAATGAGGGCCACCGGGGAGCTGTTTTTT.

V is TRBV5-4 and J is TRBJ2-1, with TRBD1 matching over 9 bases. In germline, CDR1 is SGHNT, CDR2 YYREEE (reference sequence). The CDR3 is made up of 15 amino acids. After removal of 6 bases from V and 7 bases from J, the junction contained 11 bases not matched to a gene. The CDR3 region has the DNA TGTGCCAGCACCGCCCGGGACAGGGTCGGGAATGAGCAGTTCTTC. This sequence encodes CASTARDRVGNEQFF.

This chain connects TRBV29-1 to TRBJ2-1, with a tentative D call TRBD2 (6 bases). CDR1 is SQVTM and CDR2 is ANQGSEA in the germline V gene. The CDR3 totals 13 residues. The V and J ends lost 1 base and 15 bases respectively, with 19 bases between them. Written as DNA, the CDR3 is TGCAGCGTTGAAGGCCCCCGGGGGAGGATTCTGTTCTTC. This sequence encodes CSVEGPRGRILFF.

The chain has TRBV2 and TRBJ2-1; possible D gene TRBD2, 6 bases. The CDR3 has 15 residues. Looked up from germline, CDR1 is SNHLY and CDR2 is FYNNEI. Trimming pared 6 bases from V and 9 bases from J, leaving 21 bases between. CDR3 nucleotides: TGTGCCAGCAGCACCAGGACTAAAATAGAGGGTGAGCAGTTCTTC. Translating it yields CASSTRTKIEGEQFF.

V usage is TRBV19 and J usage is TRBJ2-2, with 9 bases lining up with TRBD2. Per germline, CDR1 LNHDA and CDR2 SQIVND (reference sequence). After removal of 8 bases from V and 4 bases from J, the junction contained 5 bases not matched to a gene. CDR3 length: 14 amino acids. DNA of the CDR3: TGTGCCAGTGCGGGGGGGCGTTCCACCGGGGAGCTGTTTTTT. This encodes CASAGGRSTGELFF.

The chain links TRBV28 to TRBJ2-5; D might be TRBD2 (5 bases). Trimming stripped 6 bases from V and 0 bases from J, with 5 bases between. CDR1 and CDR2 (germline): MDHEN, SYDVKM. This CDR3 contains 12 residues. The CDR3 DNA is TGTGCCAGCAGAGCGGACCAAGAGACCCAGTACTTC. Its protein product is CASRADQETQYF.

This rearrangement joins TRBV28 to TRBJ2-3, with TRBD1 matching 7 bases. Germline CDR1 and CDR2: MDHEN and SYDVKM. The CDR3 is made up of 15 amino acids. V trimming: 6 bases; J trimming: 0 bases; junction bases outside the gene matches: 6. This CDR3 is CASSMTGFSTDTQYF. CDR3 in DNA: TGTGCCAGCAGCATGACAGGGTTTAGCACAGATACGCAGTATTTT.

The CDR3 protein is CASSIRQGRQFF. CDR3 nucleotide sequence: TGTGCCAGTAGTATCCGACAGGGAAGGCAGTTCTTC. J is TRBJ2-1 and V is TRBV19; 7 bases match TRBD1. The V gene's germline CDR1 is LNHDA and CDR2 SQIVND (reference sequence). The trim removed 3 bases at V and 12 bases at J, leaving 5 bases unmatched. This CDR3 region has 12 residues.

This CDR3 is CASSGNRGPGANVLTF. Written as DNA, the CDR3 is TGTGCCAGCAGTGGGAACAGGGGCCCTGGGGCCAACGTCCTGACTTTC. The chain couples TRBV27 to TRBJ2-6, with TRBD1 matching over 7 bases. V shed 5 bases and J 2 bases; nucleotides not matched to a gene: 6. There are 16 residues in the CDR3. The germline V gene encodes CDR1 MNHEY and CDR2 SMNVEV (reference sequence).

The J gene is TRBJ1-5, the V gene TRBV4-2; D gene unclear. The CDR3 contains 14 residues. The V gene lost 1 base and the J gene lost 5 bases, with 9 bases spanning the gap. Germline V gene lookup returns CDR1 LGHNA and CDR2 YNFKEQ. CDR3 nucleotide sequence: TGTGCCAGCAGCCAAGGCGGAATCGATCAGCCCCAGCATTTT. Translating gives CASSQGGIDQPQHF.

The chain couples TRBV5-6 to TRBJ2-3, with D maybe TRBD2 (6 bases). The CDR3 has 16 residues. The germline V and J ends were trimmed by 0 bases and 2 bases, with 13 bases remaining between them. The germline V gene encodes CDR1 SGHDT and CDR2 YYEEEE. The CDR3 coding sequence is TGTGCCAGCAGCTTGGAGGCGACTAGGTCCACAGATACGCAGTATTTT. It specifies CASSLEATRSTDTQYF.